Each of the 18 T cell receptor beta chains below was sequenced from the same sample in a study of T-cell reconstitution after alpha-beta-depleted transplantation in children. Molecular barcoding with unique molecular identifiers was used for the TCRbeta library. TCRdb called the PCR reads again in MiXCR, with one record for every CDR3 protein. Seen here are about 140,000 distinct CDR3 sequences, about 9% observed once, and the top ten hold around 18%. The specimen was PBMCs, mostly from graft donor cells, collected 180 days after TCRalphabeta/CD19-depleted stem cell transplant. The receptor source for this set is a female patient aged 2 to 10 who had a stem cell transplant for congenital amegakaryocytic thrombocytopenia, so the T cells may come from the graft donor.

Concerning this clonotype: This may be a read error: a much more frequent sequence differs by one nucleotide. The chain carries TRBV6-1 and TRBJ2-3; no clear D gene. Germline lookup yields CDR1 MNHNS and CDR2 SASEGT. Trimming took off 2 bases at V and 5 bases at J, with 11 bases between the two ends. The CDR3 runs 14 residues. The CDR3 DNA is TGTGCCAGCAGTGAATTGCGTTCGGTAGATACGCAGTATTTT. Translating it yields CASSELRSVDTQYF.

This clonotype was observed at least ten times. V gene TRBV10-3 combines with J gene TRBJ1-5, with 8 bases matching TRBD1. The V gene's germline CDR1 is ENHRY and CDR2 SYGVKD. The CDR3 extends over 15 amino acids. V shed 5 bases and J 5 bases; nucleotides not matched to a gene: 8. As DNA, the CDR3 is TGTGCCATCAGTAACGAGGACAGGGACGATCAGCCCCAGCATTTT. Residues: CAISNEDRDDQPQHF.

The chain carries TRBV5-1 and TRBJ1-5, with 9 bases fitting TRBD1. V gave up 0 bases and J gave up 5 bases; unmatched junction bases: 3. The germline V gene encodes CDR1 SGHRS and CDR2 YFSETQ. The CDR3 loop spans 15 amino acids. The CDR3, as DNA: TGCGCCAGCAGCTTGGGGACAGGGGAGGATCAGCCCCAGCATTTT. It codes for CASSLGTGEDQPQHF.

This clonotype was observed at least ten times. The genes are TRBV5-1 and TRBJ2-2; 7 nucleotides match TRBD2. Trimming cost V 0 bases and J 6 bases; bases outside gene matches: 2. CDR1 SGHRS and CDR2 YFSETQ come from the germline V gene. The CDR3 has 14 residues. The CDR3 nucleotides are TGCGCCAGCAGCTTGGGACTAGCTGCCGGGGAGCTGTTTTTT. Residues: CASSLGLAAGELFF.

This clonotype was seen many times. This chain links TRBV5-1 with TRBJ2-2; TRBD1 aligns across 12 bases. Germline CDR1 reads SGHRS; CDR2 reads YFSETQ. This CDR3 is built from 15 residues. Losses at the gene ends were 4 bases for V and 7 bases for J; bases not matched to a gene: 5. The CDR3 DNA reads TGCGCCAGCAGCCGTGGGACAGGGGGCCTCGGGGAGCTGTTTTTT. This codes for CASSRGTGGLGELFF.

This rearrangement joins TRBV28 to TRBJ1-2; D uncertain. V lost 1 base and J 3 bases, leaving 15 bases between the germline ends. The CDR3 extends over 16 amino acids. The V gene's germline CDR1 is MDHEN and CDR2 SYDVKM. The CDR3 spells CASSLFRETRYYGYTF. As DNA, the CDR3 is TGTGCCAGCAGTTTATTTAGGGAAACCCGCTACTATGGCTACACCTTC.

This clonotype was detected ten times or more. CDR3 bases: TGTGCCACCAGCTCGGACGTGGCGGGAGATAAGGATGAGCAGTTCTTC. Amino acids: CATSSDVAGDKDEQFF. The gene calls are TRBV24-1 and TRBJ2-1, with TRBD2 identical over 7 bases. This CDR3 is 16 amino acids long. The trim removed 7 bases at V and 8 bases at J, leaving 16 bases unmatched. Germline V gene data show CDR1 as KGHDR and CDR2 as SFDVKD.

This clonotype has at least ten counts. The J gene is TRBJ2-5, the V gene TRBV12-3 or TRBV12-4, with D hard to call. V shed 3 bases and J shed 2 bases, with 7 bases lying between them. The CDR3 length is 13 residues. CDR3 sequence: CASSFWRQETQYF. In DNA form, the CDR3 reads TGTGCCAGCAGTTTTTGGCGACAAGAGACCCAGTACTTC.

The sample holds many counts of this clonotype. The V gene is TRBV5-4, the J gene TRBJ1-1; 8 bases are shared with TRBD1. J lost 2 bases, V lost 2 bases, and 5 bases had no gene match. Germline V gene lookup returns CDR1 SGHNT and CDR2 YYREEE (reference sequence). The CDR3 is 15 amino acids. This chain's CDR3 is CASSLSGTGNTEAFF. The CDR3 DNA is TGTGCCAGCAGCTTATCCGGGACAGGCAACACTGAAGCTTTCTTT.

This clonotype is labeled as medium-sized (0.01 to 0.1%). J is TRBJ2-6 and V is TRBV5-6, with 7 bases identical to TRBD1. This CDR3 region has 16 residues. Trimming took 4 bases from V and 2 from J; bases not matched to a gene: 6. The germline CDR1 and CDR2 sequences are SGHDT and YYEEEE. The CDR3 spells CASSETGEAGANVLTF. The CDR3 DNA reads TGTGCCAGCAGCGAAACAGGGGAAGCTGGGGCCAACGTCCTGACTTTC.

The chain is built from TRBV12-3 or TRBV12-4 and TRBJ1-5; 7 positions match TRBD1. V lost 4 bases, J lost 0 bases, and 12 bases stayed unmatched. CDR3 length: 18 residues. Here the CDR3 DNA reads TGTGCCAGCAGTTCCAAACCGGGACAGCTCGATAGCAATCAGCCCCAGCATTTT. Protein: CASSSKPGQLDSNQPQHF.

This clonotype was detected ten times or more. The V gene is TRBV6-5, the J gene TRBJ2-1; D unresolved. This CDR3 is built from 15 residues. Germline V CDR1 and CDR2: MNHEY, SVGAGI. Trimming took 2 bases from V and 2 from J, leaving 10 bases between them. This chain's CDR3 is CASSYISPTYNEQFF. The DNA of the CDR3 is TGTGCCAGCAGTTACATCTCCCCGACCTACAATGAGCAGTTCTTC.

This clonotype occurred many times. The chain couples TRBV7-3 to TRBJ2-7; D might be TRBD2 (5 bases). Germline V lookup: CDR1 SGHTA, CDR2 FQGTGA. The V end was cut by 2 bases, the J end by 7 bases, with 9 bases between. The CDR3 is made up of 12 amino acids. The CDR3 DNA follows: TGTGCCAGCAGCTTACTGGGCGGGGAGCAGTACTTC. Translation: CASSLLGGEQYF.

This clonotype turned up a few times. The chain recombines TRBV28 with TRBJ1-3, with D possibly TRBD1 on 5 matching bases. Germline-derived CDR1 and CDR2 are MDHEN and SYDVKM. V dropped 6 bases and J dropped 0 bases, with 18 bases sitting between them. The CDR3 has 17 residues. CDR3 in amino acids: CASRSQGEGFSGNTIYF. The DNA for the CDR3 is TGTGCCAGCAGGTCGCAAGGGGAAGGGTTCTCTGGAAACACCATATATTTT.

This clonotype was counted many times. This chain uses TRBV30 with TRBJ1-1; D unclear. This CDR3 spans 11 amino acids. The germline V and J ends were trimmed by 6 bases and 1 base, with 6 bases remaining between them. Germline V gene sequence: CDR1 GTSNPN, CDR2 SVGIG (reference sequence). CDR3 sequence (DNA): TGTGCCTGCTCAGGGAACACTGAAGCTTTCTTT. Translated, it gives CACSGNTEAFF.

This clonotype was seen many times. The chain recombines TRBV5-1 with TRBJ2-3; D is perhaps TRBD1 (6 bases). This CDR3 is built from 16 residues. CDR1 SGHRS and CDR2 YFSETQ come from the germline V gene. Between the trimmed V and J ends, which lost 4 bases and 2 bases, there was a span of 17 bases. CDR3 DNA sequence: TGCGCCAGCAGCAACCGGGACAAGGACCCCACAGATACGCAGTATTTT. This translates into CASSNRDKDPTDTQYF.

This clonotype has ten or more counts. The J gene is TRBJ2-1, the V gene TRBV10-1; D is perhaps TRBD1 or TRBD2 (5 bases each). Trimming shortened V by 5 bases and J by 3 bases, and 11 bases separated the two germline ends. Germline loops: CDR1 WNHNN, CDR2 SYGVQD (reference sequence). The CDR3 is 14 residues long. The CDR3 here is CASSTGTNYNEQFF. The CDR3 bases are TGCGCCAGCAGTACCGGGACCAACTACAATGAGCAGTTCTTC.

This clonotype appeared many times. The chain joins TRBV3-1 to TRBJ1-2; TRBD1 matches at 7 bases. V lost 2 bases and J lost 1; bases outside the gene matches: 1. This CDR3 has 14 residues. The germline gives CDR1 LGHDT, CDR2 YNNKEL (reference sequence). This CDR3 is CASSQHRGNYGYTF. CDR3 in DNA: TGTGCCAGCAGCCAACACAGGGGTAACTATGGCTACACCTTC.